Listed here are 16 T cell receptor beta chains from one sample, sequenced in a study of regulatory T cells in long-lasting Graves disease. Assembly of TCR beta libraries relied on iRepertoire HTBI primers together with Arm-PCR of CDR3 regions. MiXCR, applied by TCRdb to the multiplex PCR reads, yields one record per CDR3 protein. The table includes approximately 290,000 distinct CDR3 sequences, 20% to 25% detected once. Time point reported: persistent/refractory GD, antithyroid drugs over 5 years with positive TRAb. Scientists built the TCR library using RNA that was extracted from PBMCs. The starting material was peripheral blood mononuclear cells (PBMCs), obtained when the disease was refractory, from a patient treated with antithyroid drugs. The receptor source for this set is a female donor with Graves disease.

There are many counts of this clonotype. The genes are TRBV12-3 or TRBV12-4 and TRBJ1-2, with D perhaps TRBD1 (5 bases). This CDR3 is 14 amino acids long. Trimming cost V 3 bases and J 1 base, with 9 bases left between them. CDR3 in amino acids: CASSLQDINYGYTF. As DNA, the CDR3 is TGTGCCAGCAGTTTGCAGGACATTAACTATGGCTACACCTTC.

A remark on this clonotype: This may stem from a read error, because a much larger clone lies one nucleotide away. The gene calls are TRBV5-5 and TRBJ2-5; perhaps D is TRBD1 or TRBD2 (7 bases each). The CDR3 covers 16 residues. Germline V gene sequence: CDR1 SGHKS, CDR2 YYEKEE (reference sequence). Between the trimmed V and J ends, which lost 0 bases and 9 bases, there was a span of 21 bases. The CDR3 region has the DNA TGTGCCAGCAGCTTGGAGTTTGTACAGGGGAGGGAGGCCCAGTACTTC. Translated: CASSLEFVQGREAQYF.

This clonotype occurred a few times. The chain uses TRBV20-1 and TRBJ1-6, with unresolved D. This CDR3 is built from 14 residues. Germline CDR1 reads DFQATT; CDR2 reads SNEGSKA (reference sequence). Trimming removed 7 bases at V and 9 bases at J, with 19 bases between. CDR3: CSGRNEGNLSPLHF. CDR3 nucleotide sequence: TGCAGTGGAAGAAACGAGGGCAATCTTTCACCCCTCCACTTT.

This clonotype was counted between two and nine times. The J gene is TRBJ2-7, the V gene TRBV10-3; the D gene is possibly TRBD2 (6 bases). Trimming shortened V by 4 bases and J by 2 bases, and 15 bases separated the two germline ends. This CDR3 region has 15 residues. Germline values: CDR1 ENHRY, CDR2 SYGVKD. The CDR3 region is CAISVEGALTYEQYF. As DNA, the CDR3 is TGTGCCATCAGTGTGGAGGGAGCCCTTACCTACGAGCAGTACTTC.

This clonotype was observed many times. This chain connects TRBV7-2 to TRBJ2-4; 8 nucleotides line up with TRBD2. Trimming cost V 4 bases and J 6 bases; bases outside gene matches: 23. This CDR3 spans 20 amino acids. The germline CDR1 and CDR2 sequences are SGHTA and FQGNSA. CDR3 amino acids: CASSSRGRGYGRAEVNIQYF. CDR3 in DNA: TGTGCCAGCAGCTCCAGGGGTAGGGGCTACGGGAGGGCCGAAGTAAACATTCAGTACTTC.

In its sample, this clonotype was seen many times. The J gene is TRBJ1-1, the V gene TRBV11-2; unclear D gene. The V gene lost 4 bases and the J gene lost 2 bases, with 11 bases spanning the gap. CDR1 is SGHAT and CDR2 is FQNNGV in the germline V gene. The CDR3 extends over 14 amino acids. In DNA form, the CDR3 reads TGTGCCAGCAGCTCGACGTCAGCAAACACTGAAGCTTTCTTT. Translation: CASSSTSANTEAFF.

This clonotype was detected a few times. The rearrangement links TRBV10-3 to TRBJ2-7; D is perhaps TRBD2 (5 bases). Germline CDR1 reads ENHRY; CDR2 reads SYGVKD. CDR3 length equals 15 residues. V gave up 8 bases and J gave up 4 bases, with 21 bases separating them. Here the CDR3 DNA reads TGTGCCATCCGGGGAGAGGCCTTAATTGGATACGAGCAGTACTTC. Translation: CAIRGEALIGYEQYF.

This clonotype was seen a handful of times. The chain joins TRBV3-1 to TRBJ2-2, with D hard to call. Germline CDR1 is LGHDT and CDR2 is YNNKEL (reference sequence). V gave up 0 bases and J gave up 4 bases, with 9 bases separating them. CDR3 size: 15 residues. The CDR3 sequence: CASSQDDLFTGELFF. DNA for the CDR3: TGTGCCAGCAGCCAAGACGACCTATTCACCGGGGAGCTGTTTTTT.

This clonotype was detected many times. CDR3: CAWAQGASTEAFF. The CDR3 DNA follows: TGTGCCTGGGCACAGGGGGCGTCGACTGAAGCTTTCTTT. The chain is built from TRBV30 and TRBJ1-1, with TRBD1 identical over 9 bases. The CDR3 extends over 13 amino acids. V lost 5 bases to trimming and J lost 5 bases; unmatched junction nucleotides: 6. The germline CDR1 and CDR2 sequences are GTSNPN and SVGIG (reference sequence).

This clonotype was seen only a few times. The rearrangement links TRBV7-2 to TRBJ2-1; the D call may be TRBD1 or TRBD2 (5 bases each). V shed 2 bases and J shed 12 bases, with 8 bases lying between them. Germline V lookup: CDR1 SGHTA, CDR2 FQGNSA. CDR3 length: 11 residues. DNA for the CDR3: TGTGCCAGCAGCTTACTTGGGGGGCAGTTCTTC. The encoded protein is CASSLLGGQFF.

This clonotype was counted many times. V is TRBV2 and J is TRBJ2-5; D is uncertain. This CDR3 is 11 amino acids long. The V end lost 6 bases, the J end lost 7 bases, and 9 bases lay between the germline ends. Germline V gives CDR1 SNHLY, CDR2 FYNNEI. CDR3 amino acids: CASSPPGTQYF. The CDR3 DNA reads TGTGCCAGCAGCCCCCCAGGGACCCAGTACTTC.

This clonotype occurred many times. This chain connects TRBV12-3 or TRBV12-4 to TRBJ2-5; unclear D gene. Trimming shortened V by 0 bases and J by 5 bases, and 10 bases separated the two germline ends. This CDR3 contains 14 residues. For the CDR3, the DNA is TGTGCCAGCAGTTTAGCAGAGCCGGGTGAGACCCAGTACTTC. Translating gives CASSLAEPGETQYF.

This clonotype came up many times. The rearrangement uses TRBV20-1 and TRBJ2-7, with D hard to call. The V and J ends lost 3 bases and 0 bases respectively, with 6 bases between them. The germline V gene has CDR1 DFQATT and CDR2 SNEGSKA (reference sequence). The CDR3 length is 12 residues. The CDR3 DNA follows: TGCAGTGCTAGGGCAGGCTCCTACGAGCAGTACTTC. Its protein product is CSARAGSYEQYF.

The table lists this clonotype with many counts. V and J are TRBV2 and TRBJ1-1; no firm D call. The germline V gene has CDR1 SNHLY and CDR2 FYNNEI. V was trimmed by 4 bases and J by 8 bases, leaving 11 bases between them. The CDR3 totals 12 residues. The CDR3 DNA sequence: TGTGCCAGCAGTGTGAACGGGATGGAAGCTTTCTTT. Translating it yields CASSVNGMEAFF.

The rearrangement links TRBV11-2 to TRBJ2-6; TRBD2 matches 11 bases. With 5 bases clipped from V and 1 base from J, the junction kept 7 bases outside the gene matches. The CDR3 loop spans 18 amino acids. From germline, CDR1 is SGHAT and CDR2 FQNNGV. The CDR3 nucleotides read TGTGCCAGCAGCGTGGGACTAGCGGTTACATCTGGGGCCAACGTCCTGACTTTC. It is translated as CASSVGLAVTSGANVLTF.

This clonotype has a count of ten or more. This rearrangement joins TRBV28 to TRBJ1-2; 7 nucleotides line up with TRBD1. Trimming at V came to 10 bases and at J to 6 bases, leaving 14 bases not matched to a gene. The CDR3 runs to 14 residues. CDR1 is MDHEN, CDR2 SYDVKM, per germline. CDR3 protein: CATREGQWTDGYTF. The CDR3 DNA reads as TGTGCCACCAGGGAGGGACAGTGGACGGATGGCTACACCTTC.